A single sample is the source of the 29 T cell receptor beta chains below, sequenced in a study of cytomegalovirus exposure and HLA in healthy donors. A multiplex PCR was run with 60 Vbeta primers and 13 Jbeta primers. TCRdb keeps only in-frame clones here, not all; method: immunoSEQ multiplex PCR. The sample's table shows 150,000 to 200,000 clones. The sample comprised PBMCs. The receptors were gathered from a man aged 30 to 39 in good health and CMV-seronegative.

The chain uses TRBV18 and TRBJ2-2; TRBD1 might be the D (6 bases). The ends were cut back, 3 bases at V and 0 bases at J, with 14 bases in the middle. Germline CDR1 is KGHSH and CDR2 is LQKENI. The CDR3 runs to 17 residues. The CDR3, as DNA: TGTGCCAGCTCACCTTTCGACAGGCGATCGAACACCGGGGAGCTGTTTTTT. Its translation is CASSPFDRRSNTGELFF.

The chain links TRBV5-1 to TRBJ1-1; D gene ambiguous. V lost 4 bases and J 1 base, leaving 11 bases between the germline ends. The CDR3 extends over 14 amino acids. Germline V CDR1 and CDR2: SGHRS, YFSETQ. The CDR3 is CASSAGVGNTEAFF. Here the CDR3 DNA reads TGCGCCAGCAGCGCCGGGGTCGGGAACACTGAAGCTTTCTTT. Complete variable domain (other parts from reference TRBV5-1 and TRBJ1-1): KAGVTQTPRYLIKTRGQQVTLSCSPISGHRSVSWYQQTPGQGLQFLFEYFSETQRNKGNFPGRFSGRQFSNSRSEMNVSTLELGDSALYLCASSAGVGNTEAFFGQGTRLTVV.

The rearrangement joins TRBV5-4 to TRBJ2-5; 7 bases line up with TRBD2. The CDR3 is 16 amino acids. Germline V lookup: CDR1 SGHNT, CDR2 YYREEE (reference sequence). The trim removed 3 bases at V and 1 base at J, leaving 9 bases unmatched. The CDR3 spells CASSSPGGIFQETQYF. The CDR3 DNA is TGTGCCAGCAGCTCCCCCGGGGGGATTTTCCAAGAGACCCAGTACTTC.

The V and J genes are TRBV13 and TRBJ2-5, with D hard to call. The J call may not be correct, given that the DNA end is closer to TRBJ2-7. Per the germline V gene, CDR1 is PRHDT and CDR2 is FYEKMQ (reference sequence). This CDR3 comprises 13 residues. As DNA, the CDR3 is TGTGCCAGCAGCCCCTCGAATTTCCACGAGCAGTACTTC. This translates into CASSPSNFHEQYF.

The chain combines TRBV6-4 with TRBJ2-1; 10 bases fit TRBD1. Per germline, CDR1 MRHNA and CDR2 SNTAGT. Unmatched junction bases numbered 11, after V lost 10 bases and J lost 8 bases. The CDR3 length is 14 residues. CDR3 region: CATRPDRGGDEQFF. The CDR3 bases are TGTGCCACCAGACCGGACAGGGGGGGGGATGAGCAGTTCTTC.

This chain connects TRBV7-2 to TRBJ2-1; 10 bases align to TRBD2. V lost 4 bases to trimming and J lost 8 bases; unmatched junction nucleotides: 11. This CDR3 is built from 16 residues. The germline CDR1 and CDR2 sequences are SGHTA and FQGNSA. Written as DNA, the CDR3 is TGTGCCAGCAGCTCACGAGCGGGAGGGGCTAGCTATGAGCAGTTCTTC. Translating it yields CASSSRAGGASYEQFF.

This chain joins TRBV6-1 and TRBJ1-2; no clear D gene. CDR3 length equals 14 residues. CDR1 and CDR2 (germline): MNHNS, SASEGT. V was cut by 4 bases and J by 0 bases, with 9 bases left in between. CDR3 sequence (DNA): TGTGCCAGCAGTGTTTGGCAGGCTAACTATGGCTACACCTTC. Amino acid sequence: CASSVWQANYGYTF.

V gene TRBV7-9 combines with J gene TRBJ1-3; 10 nucleotides agree with TRBD1. CDR1 and CDR2 (germline): SEHNR, FQNEAQ (reference sequence). J lost 2 bases, V lost 3 bases, and 1 base had no gene match. The CDR3 runs to 15 residues. CDR3 bases: TGTGCCAGCAGCTTCGGGACAGGGGCTGGAAACACCATATATTTT. It encodes CASSFGTGAGNTIYF. Drawing the rest from reference TRBV7-9 and TRBJ1-3, the complete variable domain is DTGVSQNPRHKITKRGQNVTFRCDPISEHNRLYWYRQTLGQGPEFLTYFQNEAQLEKSRLLSDRFSAERPKGSFSTLEIQRTEQGDSAMYLCASSFGTGAGNTIYFGEGSWLTVV.

The chain couples TRBV2 to TRBJ1-1; 8 positions match TRBD1. The length of the CDR3 is 13 residues. CDR1 is SNHLY, CDR2 FYNNEI, per germline. After removal of 5 bases from V and 6 bases from J, the junction contained 5 bases not matched to a gene. The DNA for the CDR3 is TGTGCCAGCAGTATCGGACAGGGACCTGAAGCTTTCTTT. Its protein product is CASSIGQGPEAFF.

This chain connects TRBV5-1 to TRBJ2-7; the match to TRBD2 covers 10 bases. CDR1 and CDR2 from the germline V gene are SGHRS and YFSETQ. V lost 7 bases, J lost 6 bases, and 7 bases stayed unmatched. The CDR3 consists of 13 residues. This chain's CDR3 is CASGTSAQLEQYF. The CDR3, as DNA: TGCGCCAGCGGGACTAGCGCACAGCTCGAGCAGTACTTC.

V and J are TRBV18 and TRBJ2-5; D perhaps matches TRBD2 (5 bases). Germline-derived CDR1 and CDR2 are KGHSH and LQKENI. CDR3 length equals 17 residues. The germline V and J ends were trimmed by 5 bases and 0 bases, with 19 bases remaining between them. CDR3 amino acids: CASSRKYGMEYQETQYF. The CDR3 coding sequence is TGTGCCAGCTCAAGAAAGTACGGGATGGAGTACCAAGAGACCCAGTACTTC.

This rearrangement joins TRBV28 to TRBJ1-2; D is unresolved. Trimming removed 7 bases from V and 4 bases from J, with 16 bases in between. The CDR3 is 14 amino acids. In germline, CDR1 is MDHEN, CDR2 SYDVKM. CDR3 protein: CASTTHPRIYGYTF. The CDR3 DNA sequence: TGTGCCAGCACTACCCATCCGAGGATCTATGGCTACACCTTC.

V gene TRBV27 combines with J gene TRBJ2-5; D gene unclear. Trimming stripped 5 bases from V and 7 bases from J, with 17 bases between. Germline V gene sequence: CDR1 MNHEY, CDR2 SMNVEV (reference sequence). The CDR3 totals 14 residues. The CDR3 sequence is CASSLPSRGGTQYF. The CDR3 bases are TGTGCCAGCAGTCTCCCCTCCCGAGGTGGGACCCAGTACTTC.

The J gene is TRBJ1-5, the V gene TRBV5-6; 7 bases map to TRBD1. Germline CDR1 and CDR2: SGHDT and YYEEEE. The CDR3 is made up of 13 amino acids. The V gene end was trimmed by 4 bases and the J gene end by 7 bases; junction bases not matched to a gene: 5. CDR3 loop: CASSPPTGQPQHF. DNA of the CDR3: TGTGCCAGCAGCCCGCCGACAGGGCAGCCCCAGCATTTT.

The chain carries TRBV5-1 and TRBJ2-7, with D possibly matching TRBD1 (5 bases). V lost 1 base to trimming and J lost 0 bases, with 11 bases between them. The CDR3 is 15 residues long. Germline V CDR1 and CDR2: SGHRS, YFSETQ. CDR3 region: CASSLSQGRSYEQYF. The CDR3 DNA reads as TGCGCCAGCAGCTTGAGCCAGGGTCGCTCCTACGAGCAGTACTTC.

The V call is TRBV18, the J call TRBJ1-3, with D possibly being TRBD1 (5 bases). Per the germline V gene, CDR1 is KGHSH and CDR2 is LQKENI. There are 15 residues in the CDR3. V was clipped by 6 bases and J by 0 bases, with 12 bases between them. This CDR3 is CASSTGGDSGNTIYF. In nucleotides, the CDR3 is TGTGCCAGCTCCACAGGCGGGGACTCTGGAAACACCATATATTTT.

The V and J genes are TRBV11-3 and TRBJ1-3; no definite D call. The end of the DNA aligns better with TRBJ2-2, so the J call may be wrong. Germline V gives CDR1 SGHNT, CDR2 YENEEA. There are 15 residues in the CDR3. The CDR3 region is CASSLAFSNTGELFF. The CDR3 DNA is TGTGCCAGCAGCTTAGCGTTTTCGAACACCGGGGAGCTGTTTTTT.

The chain joins TRBV18 to TRBJ2-1; 9 bases agree with TRBD1. In germline, CDR1 is KGHSH, CDR2 LQKENI. There are 11 residues in the CDR3. V trimming: 3 bases; J trimming: 15 bases; junction bases outside the gene matches: 3. In nucleotides, the CDR3 is TGTGCCAGCTCACCCGGGACAGGGATGTTCTTC. Translation: CASSPGTGMFF.

The chain employs TRBV29-1 and TRBJ2-1; no clear D. Germline CDR1 reads SQVTM; CDR2 reads ANQGSEA. V gave up 4 bases and J gave up 3 bases, with 4 bases separating them. This CDR3 has 11 amino acids. The CDR3 bases are TGCAGCGTTGCCCGCTACAATGAGCAGTTCTTC. Amino acid sequence: CSVARYNEQFF.

To note about this clone: Other DNA variants within this sample encode the same CDR3. The chain is built from TRBV15 and TRBJ1-3; D is possibly TRBD1 (6 bases). The CDR3 covers 15 residues. The ends were cut back, 0 bases at V and 4 bases at J, with 10 bases in the middle. The germline gives CDR1 LNHNV, CDR2 YYDKDF (reference sequence). The CDR3 nucleotides read TGTGCCACCAGCAGAGACCGGGACATAGGAAACACCATATATTTT. Translating it yields CATSRDRDIGNTIYF.

The J gene is TRBJ1-6, the V gene TRBV6-4; TRBD1 might be the D (5 bases). This CDR3 is built from 11 residues. V lost 3 bases and J lost 14, with 8 bases in between. In germline, CDR1 is MRHNA, CDR2 SNTAGT. Written as DNA, the CDR3 is TGTGCCAGCAGTGAGGGGGGGGCCCTCCACTTT. Protein product: CASSEGGALHF.

The V gene is TRBV27, the J gene TRBJ1-2; TRBD1 aligns across 9 bases. The CDR3 is 13 amino acids. Losses at the gene ends were 4 bases for V and 8 bases for J; bases not matched to a gene: 5. From germline, CDR1 is MNHEY and CDR2 SMNVEV (reference sequence). The CDR3 DNA reads TGTGCCAGCAGTTCCACAGGGGGCGTCGGCTACACCTTC. It encodes CASSSTGGVGYTF.

This chain uses TRBV18 with TRBJ1-4; 7 nucleotides line up with TRBD1. Germline loops: CDR1 KGHSH, CDR2 LQKENI. The CDR3 runs 17 residues. Losses at the gene ends were 3 bases for V and 5 bases for J; bases not matched to a gene: 12. The CDR3: CASSPLDPGQKNEKLFF. The CDR3 DNA follows: TGTGCCAGCTCACCCTTAGACCCGGGACAGAAGAATGAAAAACTGTTTTTT. Combining the CDR3 with reference TRBV18 and TRBJ1-4 gives the whole variable domain NAGVMQNPRHLVRRRGQEARLRCSPMKGHSHVYWYRQLPEEGLKFMVYLQKENIIDESGMPKERFSAEFPKEGPSILRIQQVVRGDSAAYFCASSPLDPGQKNEKLFFGSGTQLSVL.

The V and J genes are TRBV5-5 and TRBJ1-1; D remains unclear. The CDR3 extends over 18 amino acids. Germline CDR1 is SGHKS and CDR2 is YYEKEE (reference sequence). Trimming stripped 3 bases from V and 1 base from J, with 22 bases between. The CDR3 sequence is CASSYTLPPPEANTEAFF. As DNA, the CDR3 is TGTGCCAGCAGCTACACCCTCCCTCCCCCGGAGGCGAACACTGAAGCTTTCTTT. Drawing the rest from reference TRBV5-5 and TRBJ1-1, the complete variable domain is DAGVTQSPTHLIKTRGQQVTLRCSPISGHKSVSWYQQVLGQGPQFIFQYYEKEERGRGNFPDRFSARQFPNYSSELNVNALLLGDSALYLCASSYTLPPPEANTEAFFGQGTRLTVV.

The rearrangement links TRBV5-6 to TRBJ2-4; a possible D gene is TRBD2 (5 bases). Trimming removed 0 bases from V and 2 bases from J, with 12 bases in between. In germline, CDR1 is SGHDT, CDR2 YYEEEE. This CDR3 is built from 16 residues. CDR3 residues: CASSLDWGETKNIQYF. CDR3 sequence (DNA): TGTGCCAGCAGCTTGGATTGGGGAGAAACCAAAAACATTCAGTACTTC.

The V gene is TRBV13, the J gene TRBJ2-5; a weak D match, TRBD2 (5 bases). Germline V gene sequence: CDR1 PRHDT, CDR2 FYEKMQ (reference sequence). Between the trimmed V and J ends, which lost 1 base and 2 bases, there was a span of 5 bases. The CDR3 has 13 amino acids. CDR3 amino acids: CASSLERQETQYF. The CDR3 DNA is TGTGCCAGCAGCTTAGAGCGGCAAGAGACCCAGTACTTC. Together with reference TRBV13 and TRBJ2-5, the CDR3 gives the full variable domain: AAGVIQSPRHLIKEKRETATLKCYPIPRHDTVYWYQQGPGQDPQFLISFYEKMQSDKGSIPDRFSAQQFSDYHSELNMSSLELGDSALYFCASSLERQETQYFGPGTRLLVL.

As concerns this clone: In the same sample, other DNA sequences code for this CDR3. V usage is TRBV15 and J usage is TRBJ1-4; D is ambiguous. The V end lost 1 base, the J end lost 8 bases, and 5 bases lay between the germline ends. CDR3 size: 12 residues. CDR1 is LNHNV and CDR2 is YYDKDF in the germline V gene (reference sequence). CDR3 nucleotides: TGTGCCACCAGCAGAGGGAGAGAAAAACTGTTTTTT. It encodes CATSRGREKLFF. Looking up the rest from reference TRBV15 and TRBJ1-4 gives the full variable domain: DAMVIQNPRYQVTQFGKPVTLSCSQTLNHNVMYWYQQKSSQAPKLLFHYYDKDFNNEADTPDNFQSRRPNTSFCFLDIRSPGLGDTAMYLCATSRGREKLFFGSGTQLSVL.

V is TRBV15 and J is TRBJ1-2, with D unresolved. The CDR3 is 18 amino acids. The V gene's germline CDR1 is LNHNV and CDR2 YYDKDF (reference sequence). V dropped 5 bases and J dropped 2 bases, with 24 bases sitting between them. The CDR3 bases are TGTGCCACCAGCCTCCCAGGCGGAGGCGCCGGAAGCAACTATGGCTACACCTTC. Translation gives CATSLPGGGAGSNYGYTF.

This chain connects TRBV19 to TRBJ2-1; tentatively, D is TRBD2 (6 bases). V was clipped by 2 bases and J by 8 bases, with 10 bases between them. This CDR3 has 13 residues. The germline gives CDR1 LNHDA, CDR2 SQIVND (reference sequence). CDR3 amino acids: CASSITGSDEQFF. The CDR3 DNA follows: TGTGCCAGTAGTATAACCGGGAGCGATGAGCAGTTCTTC.